The 32 T cell receptor beta chains below come from one sample, sequenced in a study of glioma-infiltrating T cells after dendritic cell vaccination (dated by TCRdb to 2015 to 2016). The library came from the immunoSEQ multiplex PCR assay. Held by TCRdb, this immuneACCESS table contains in-frame sequences only and omits some clones. Under half of the omission traces to an unresolved V gene where checked; the cause of the rest is unknown. A total of over 65,000 clones appear in this sample, less than 85% of them only once. The top ten hold about 8.5% of the sample. Sample time point, as interpreted from the label and publication: after dendritic cell vaccination, including at tumor progression/relapse. The sample here was blood, taken after dendritic cell vaccination. The receptors were sampled from a human donor with glioblastoma.

The V and J genes are TRBV2 and TRBJ2-3; TRBD2 aligns across 11 bases. Germline CDR1 and CDR2: SNHLY and FYNNEI. This CDR3 is 16 amino acids long. The V and J ends lost 6 bases and 1 base, in that order; junction bases with no gene match: 6. The CDR3 DNA sequence: TGTGCCAGCAGAGTGGAACTAGCGGGGGGCACAGATACGCAGTATTTT. Encoded protein: CASRVELAGGTDTQYF. Together with reference TRBV2 and TRBJ2-3, the CDR3 gives the full variable domain: EPEVTQTPSHQVTQMGQEVILRCVPISNHLYFYWYRQILGQKVEFLVSFYNNEISEKSEIFDDQFSVERPDGSNFTLKIRSTKLEDSAMYFCASRVELAGGTDTQYFGPGTRLTVL.

This clone was detected once. The V and J genes are TRBV7-8 and TRBJ1-5; 10 nucleotides align to TRBD1. CDR3 length: 19 residues. The germline CDR1 and CDR2 sequences are SGHVS and FQNEAQ. Trimming cost V 1 base and J 0 bases; bases outside gene matches: 9. CDR3 DNA sequence: TGTGCCAGCAGCTTAGAACGGGACAGGGGCCCCCTTAGCAATCAGCCCCAGCATTTT. Residues: CASSLERDRGPLSNQPQHF.

This chain uses TRBV9 with TRBJ2-7; 12 positions match TRBD2. This CDR3 is built from 15 residues. CDR1 is SGDLS, CDR2 YYNGEE, per germline. V dropped 4 bases and J dropped 11; count of bases not matched to a gene: 13. The CDR3 reads CASSPKPGLAGHKYF. CDR3 in DNA: TGTGCCAGCAGCCCAAAACCGGGACTAGCGGGCCACAAGTACTTC.

The chain employs TRBV27 and TRBJ2-7; 8 nucleotides match TRBD2. V shed 6 bases, J shed 3 bases, and the junction held 7 bases outside the gene matches. CDR3 length equals 14 residues. Looked up from germline, CDR1 is MNHEY and CDR2 is SMNVEV (reference sequence). CDR3 loop: CASSAVAGFYEQYF. In nucleotides, the CDR3 is TGTGCCAGCAGCGCTGTAGCGGGGTTCTACGAGCAGTACTTC.

This chain links TRBV10-3 with TRBJ1-1; a possible D gene is TRBD1 (6 bases). Trimming took 6 bases from V and 4 from J, leaving 15 bases between them. The CDR3 is 14 residues long. Germline CDR1 ENHRY, CDR2 SYGVKD. CDR3 bases: TGTGCCATCAGCGGGGGAGGGGGAAGCACTGAAGCTTTCTTT. It translates to CAISGGGGSTEAFF.

The chain uses TRBV5-4 and TRBJ1-1; TRBD1 aligns across 8 bases. Germline V CDR1 and CDR2: SGHNT, YYREEE (reference sequence). The CDR3 runs to 14 residues. V was pared by 1 base and J by 5 bases, with 4 bases of the junction left unmatched. The CDR3, as DNA: TGTGCCAGCAGCTTGCAGGGGGCGGGTACTGAAGCTTTCTTT. Its translation: CASSLQGAGTEAFF.

The chain combines TRBV29-1 with TRBJ2-4; TRBD2 agrees at 8 bases. The CDR3 loop spans 15 amino acids. CDR1 SQVTM and CDR2 ANQGSEA come from the germline V gene. The V and J ends lost 2 bases and 7 bases, in that order; junction bases with no gene match: 10. The CDR3 nucleotides are TGCAGCGTTGAAAAACTAGCGGCCAGCTCGAACATTCAGTACTTC. Its translation: CSVEKLAASSNIQYF.

The rearrangement links TRBV6-5 to TRBJ2-1; maybe TRBD1 (5 bases). Looked up from germline, CDR1 is MNHEY and CDR2 is SVGAGI. This CDR3 has 13 residues. V was clipped by 0 bases and J by 10 bases, with 10 bases between them. The CDR3 loop reads CASSYSWQGEQFF. CDR3 nucleotide sequence: TGTGCCAGCAGTTACTCATGGCAGGGCGAGCAGTTCTTC.

The chain is built from TRBV28 and TRBJ1-2; D is undetermined. CDR1 and CDR2 from the germline V gene are MDHEN and SYDVKM. The CDR3 has 17 amino acids. V was cut by 7 bases and J by 1 base, with 22 bases left in between. The CDR3 DNA is TGTGCCAGCACTCTCCGGGTCCTAGGTTGGGTTAACTATGGCTACACCTTC. The encoded protein is CASTLRVLGWVNYGYTF.

V is TRBV6-6 and J is TRBJ1-1; tentatively, D is TRBD1 (5 bases). V was clipped by 2 bases and J by 4 bases, with 14 bases between them. The length of the CDR3 is 15 residues. CDR1 is MNHNY and CDR2 is SVGAGI in the germline V gene (reference sequence). CDR3 residues: CASSYPGAGSTEAFF. The CDR3 coding sequence is TGTGCCAGCAGTTACCCCGGGGCGGGGAGCACTGAAGCTTTCTTT.

The chain carries TRBV18 and TRBJ1-5, with 7 bases fitting TRBD1. J gave up 7 bases and V 3 bases, and 9 bases lay outside the gene matches. CDR3 size: 15 residues. Germline loops: CDR1 KGHSH, CDR2 LQKENI. The CDR3 bases are TGTGCCAGCTCACCGGGACAGTCGGGCGAACAGCCCCAGCATTTT. Translated, it gives CASSPGQSGEQPQHF.

The CDR3, as DNA: TGTGCCAGCAGCTTAGCGGGGGGCTCCTACGAGCAGTACTTC. It yields the protein CASSLAGGSYEQYF. The chain uses TRBV7-9 and TRBJ2-7; tentative D call: TRBD2 (6 bases). CDR1 and CDR2 from the germline V gene are SEHNR and FQNEAQ (reference sequence). The length of the CDR3 is 14 residues. Trimming pared 0 bases from V and 0 bases from J, leaving 6 bases between.

This chain links TRBV18 with TRBJ2-5, with TRBD1 matching over 9 bases. Germline V gene sequence: CDR1 KGHSH, CDR2 LQKENI. The ends lost 3 bases at V and 0 bases at J; junction bases unmatched: 5. This CDR3 has 16 residues. The CDR3 is CASSPETGGYQETQYF. CDR3 DNA sequence: TGTGCCAGCTCACCGGAGACAGGGGGTTACCAAGAGACCCAGTACTTC. Combining the CDR3 with reference TRBV18 and TRBJ2-5 gives the whole variable domain NAGVMQNPRHLVRRRGQEARLRCSPMKGHSHVYWYRQLPEEGLKFMVYLQKENIIDESGMPKERFSAEFPKEGPSILRIQQVVRGDSAAYFCASSPETGGYQETQYFGPGTRLLVL.

V is TRBV6-1 and J is TRBJ1-5; no definite D call. Trimming left V 6 bases short and J 2 bases short, with 8 bases between. This CDR3 is 13 amino acids long. Germline-derived CDR1 and CDR2 are MNHNS and SASEGT. CDR3 nucleotides: TGTGCCAGCAGCCTTCGGGGCAATCAGCCCCAGCATTTT. Translating it yields CASSLRGNQPQHF.

The rearrangement links TRBV19 to TRBJ1-5; 9 nucleotides match TRBD1. The CDR3 is 16 residues long. V lost 6 bases and J lost 6; bases outside the gene matches: 12. Per the germline V gene, CDR1 is LNHDA and CDR2 is SQIVND (reference sequence). The CDR3 protein is CASSTGTGYNFQPQHF. The CDR3 coding sequence is TGTGCCAGTAGCACCGGGACAGGGTATAATTTTCAGCCCCAGCATTTT.

The V and J genes are TRBV7-3 and TRBJ2-1; 7 bases are a match to TRBD1. This CDR3 comprises 15 residues. The ends lost 5 bases at V and 7 bases at J; junction bases unmatched: 11. The germline V gene has CDR1 SGHTA and CDR2 FQGTGA. The CDR3 loop reads CASSKGQSKYNEQFF. DNA of the CDR3: TGTGCCAGCAGCAAGGGACAGTCCAAATATAATGAGCAGTTCTTC.

The chain uses TRBV6-5 and TRBJ2-7; 10 nucleotides align to TRBD2. The CDR3 totals 15 residues. CDR1 and CDR2 (germline): MNHEY, SVGAGI. The V segment lost 5 bases and the J segment 3 bases; nucleotides outside the gene matches: 7. CDR3 residues: CASSLLAGGLYEQYF. The CDR3 region has the DNA TGTGCCAGCAGTCTTTTAGCGGGGGGCCTCTACGAGCAGTACTTC.

J is TRBJ2-5 and V is TRBV6-6; possibly TRBD1 for D (6 bases). CDR3 length: 15 residues. V was shortened by 5 bases and J by 4 bases, with 17 bases between the two germline ends. Germline V gene sequence: CDR1 MNHNY, CDR2 SVGAGI (reference sequence). CDR3 DNA: TGTGCCAGCAGTGGGGGCAGGGGTTCCGGAGAGACCCAGTACTTC. This codes for CASSGGRGSGETQYF.

The CDR3 coding sequence is TGTGCCAGCACGAGGACTAGCGGGAGCTACAATGAGCAGTTCTTC. Protein product: CASTRTSGSYNEQFF. The gene calls are TRBV28 and TRBJ2-1, with 13 bases fitting TRBD2. Germline V lookup: CDR1 MDHEN, CDR2 SYDVKM. The CDR3 sequence is 15 residues long. The trim removed 7 bases at V and 3 bases at J, leaving 3 bases unmatched. Full variable domain (remainder filled in from reference TRBV28 and TRBJ2-1): DVKVTQSSRYLVKRTGEKVFLECVQDMDHENMFWYRQDPGLGLRLIYFSYDVKMKEKGDIPEGYSVSREKKERFSLILESASTNQTSMYLCASTRTSGSYNEQFFGPGTRLTVL.

V gene TRBV9 combines with J gene TRBJ2-7, with 9 nucleotides matching TRBD2. The CDR3 length is 13 residues. Germline CDR1 SGDLS, CDR2 YYNGEE. V lost 0 bases and J lost 6; bases outside the gene matches: 1. The CDR3 DNA follows: TGTGCCAGCAGCGTAGGAGCGGGGGGCGAGCAGTACTTC. Encoded protein: CASSVGAGGEQYF.

This chain joins TRBV6-5 and TRBJ1-2, with 9 positions matching TRBD1. Germline V gene sequence: CDR1 MNHEY, CDR2 SVGAGI. This CDR3 region has 14 residues. V shed 2 bases and J 7 bases; nucleotides not matched to a gene: 5. The CDR3 reads CASSYGTGFTGYTF. The DNA for the CDR3 is TGTGCCAGCAGTTACGGGACAGGGTTCACTGGCTACACCTTC.

This chain connects TRBV9 to TRBJ2-5; no clear D gene. The germline V gene has CDR1 SGDLS and CDR2 YYNGEE. CDR3 length equals 14 residues. The V end lost 3 bases, the J end lost 5 bases, and 14 bases lay between the germline ends. The DNA for the CDR3 is TGTGCCAGCAGCGCGACTCATCAAAGGGAGACCCAGTACTTC. Translating it yields CASSATHQRETQYF.

The rearrangement joins TRBV4-3 to TRBJ2-2, with D hard to call. V was trimmed by 0 bases and J by 11 bases, leaving 10 bases between them. In germline, CDR1 is LGHNA, CDR2 YSLEER. The CDR3 has 13 residues. In DNA, the CDR3 is TGCGCCAGCAGCCAAGATGGCCTAGGAGAGCTGTTTTTT. Translation: CASSQDGLGELFF.

The CDR3 DNA follows: TGTGCCAGCAGCTTACGACAGGTGCATCCCTACGAGCAGTACTTC. The encoded protein is CASSLRQVHPYEQYF. This sequence joins TRBV5-6 and TRBJ2-7, with a weak D call TRBD1 (6 bases). The CDR3 consists of 15 residues. The germline V gene has CDR1 SGHDT and CDR2 YYEEEE. V was cut by 2 bases and J by 2 bases, with 14 bases left in between.

A single count supports this clone. The V and J genes are TRBV7-3 and TRBJ2-1; 9 bases are a match to TRBD2. In germline, CDR1 is SGHTA, CDR2 FQGTGA. V was pared by 5 bases and J by 2 bases, with 10 bases of the junction left unmatched. The CDR3 is 17 residues long. The CDR3 reads CASSPLGPSGTYNEQFF. The CDR3, as DNA: TGTGCCAGCAGCCCTCTTGGGCCTAGCGGGACCTACAATGAGCAGTTCTTC.

CDR3 coding DNA: TGTGCCAGCAGCCCCAGGGCGGGACCGAATGAGCAGTTCTTC. Amino acid sequence: CASSPRAGPNEQFF. V is TRBV11-2 and J is TRBJ2-1, with a tentative D call TRBD2 (6 bases). Looked up from germline, CDR1 is SGHAT and CDR2 is FQNNGV. CDR3 length: 14 amino acids. V gave up 5 bases and J gave up 7 bases, with 15 bases separating them.

The chain links TRBV19 to TRBJ2-3; 9 positions agree with TRBD2. The J segment lost 0 bases and the V segment lost 8 bases, leaving 9 bases of the junction unmatched. This CDR3 contains 16 residues. Germline V CDR1 and CDR2: LNHDA, SQIVND (reference sequence). CDR3 in amino acids: CASSIGLAGSTDTQYF. The CDR3 DNA is TGTGCCAGTTCGATTGGGCTAGCGGGGAGCACAGATACGCAGTATTTT.

CDR3 in DNA: TGTGCCAGCAGTGATCCGGGCTACACCTTC. Amino acid sequence: CASSDPGYTF. This sequence joins TRBV2 and TRBJ1-2; D is ambiguous. This CDR3 has 10 amino acids. The germline V gene has CDR1 SNHLY and CDR2 FYNNEI. V shed 3 bases and J shed 8 bases, with 4 bases lying between them.

The V call is TRBV5-6, the J call TRBJ1-1; D unclear. Germline V gene data show CDR1 as SGHDT and CDR2 as YYEEEE. Deletions cut 2 bases from V and 0 bases from J, with 14 bases between. This CDR3 spans 16 amino acids. The CDR3 region is CASSFKRVHMNTEAFF. For the CDR3, the DNA is TGTGCCAGCAGCTTCAAGCGGGTCCACATGAACACTGAAGCTTTCTTT.

This chain connects TRBV27 to TRBJ2-1; D call uncertain. Germline V gene data show CDR1 as MNHEY and CDR2 as SMNVEV (reference sequence). The CDR3 sequence is 14 residues long. Trimming shortened V by 6 bases and J by 3 bases, and 12 bases separated the two germline ends. CDR3 region: CASSPTLFYNEQFF. The CDR3, as DNA: TGTGCCAGCAGCCCAACTCTATTCTACAATGAGCAGTTCTTC.

The chain has TRBV9 and TRBJ2-3; TRBD2 matches at 11 bases. The CDR3 has 15 residues. With V trimmed by 2 bases and J by 4 bases, 3 bases remained unmatched. Per germline, CDR1 SGDLS and CDR2 YYNGEE. The CDR3 is CASSVSGGAADTQYF. As DNA, the CDR3 is TGTGCCAGCAGCGTTAGCGGGGGGGCCGCAGATACGCAGTATTTT.

The DNA for the CDR3 is TGTGCCAGCTCACCAGGTAGACATCACACCTACGAGCAGTACTTC. Translating gives CASSPGRHHTYEQYF. The chain joins TRBV18 to TRBJ2-7; D call uncertain. CDR3 length: 15 residues. Germline V gene data show CDR1 as KGHSH and CDR2 as LQKENI. Trimming removed 2 bases from V and 2 bases from J, with 13 bases in between.